These 17 T cell receptor beta chains were all obtained from the same sample, sequenced in a study of response to subunit inactivated influenza vaccine. TCRdb reprocessed the RT-PCR reads via MiXCR and lists one record per CDR3 protein. The sample shows around 710,000 distinct CDR3 sequences, 14% of them seen only once. This specimen was PBMCs from blood, taken roughly 2 weeks before vaccination. Source of these receptors: a man aged 50-59 years who received an inactivated influenza vaccine.

This clonotype occurred a few times. J is TRBJ2-5 and V is TRBV2; D is possibly TRBD1 or TRBD2 (5 bases each). Trimming stripped 11 bases from V and 1 base from J, with 11 bases between. Germline CDR1 is SNHLY and CDR2 is FYNNEI. This CDR3 is 12 amino acids long. CDR3 protein: CAVRDLQETQYF. For the CDR3, the DNA is TGTGCCGTTCGGGACCTCCAAGAGACCCAGTACTTC.

This clonotype was detected ten times or more. The chain combines TRBV4-3 with TRBJ2-5; 9 bases line up with TRBD2. The CDR3 spans 15 residues. Germline CDR1 LGHNA, CDR2 YSLEER. V dropped 0 bases and J dropped 3; count of bases not matched to a gene: 2. CDR3 bases: TGCGCCAGCAGCCAAGATCGACTAGCGGAAGAGACCCAGTACTTC. Encoded protein: CASSQDRLAEETQYF.

The chain couples TRBV7-9 to TRBJ1-1; D perhaps matches TRBD1 (6 bases). The CDR3 is 14 amino acids. The germline CDR1 and CDR2 sequences are SEHNR and FQNEAQ (reference sequence). With 0 bases removed from V and 12 bases from J, the gap between germline ends came to 17 bases. The CDR3 protein is CASSLAGQKVEPFF. In DNA, the CDR3 is TGTGCCAGCAGCTTAGCCGGACAGAAGGTAGAACCTTTCTTT.

Only a few counts were recorded for this clonotype. V usage is TRBV5-1 and J usage is TRBJ1-1; tentative D call: TRBD1 (5 bases). Germline CDR1 and CDR2: SGHRS and YFSETQ. The CDR3 extends over 15 amino acids. Trimming left V 2 bases short and J 8 bases short, with 19 bases between. CDR3 sequence (DNA): TGCGCCAGCAGCTTACAAGGACCCCCGGGGCCAGAAGCTTTCTTT. Its translation: CASSLQGPPGPEAFF.

The rearrangement joins TRBV12-3 or TRBV12-4 to TRBJ2-5; no clear D gene. CDR3 length: 13 residues. Trimming shortened V by 1 base and J by 5 bases, and 8 bases separated the two germline ends. CDR3 DNA: TGTGCCAGCAGTTTAGGGGAAATGGAGACCCAGTACTTC. Protein sequence: CASSLGEMETQYF.

This clonotype was seen a few times. The chain carries TRBV9 and TRBJ2-6, with D perhaps TRBD2 (6 bases). CDR1 and CDR2 (germline): SGDLS, YYNGEE. The CDR3 runs to 17 residues. Trimming took 2 bases from V and 2 from J, leaving 14 bases between them. CDR3 loop: CASSVQMRRAGANVLTF. The CDR3 nucleotides read TGTGCCAGCAGCGTCCAGATGAGGAGGGCTGGGGCCAACGTCCTGACTTTC. The whole variable domain, filled in from reference TRBV9 and TRBJ2-6, reads DSGVTQTPKHLITATGQRVTLRCSPRSGDLSVYWYQQSLDQGLQFLIQYYNGEERAKGNILERFSAQQFPDLHSELNLSSLELGDSALYFCASSVQMRRAGANVLTFGAGSRLTVL.

This clonotype was observed at least ten times. This chain joins TRBV11-2 and TRBJ2-3; TRBD2 might be the D (6 bases). V was clipped by 5 bases and J by 1 base, with 25 bases between them. There are 19 residues in the CDR3. The germline V gene has CDR1 SGHAT and CDR2 FQNNGV. As DNA, the CDR3 is TGTGCCAGCAGCCCCGGACGGCTAGCGACTCCGAGAGGCACAGATACGCAGTATTTT. Amino acids: CASSPGRLATPRGTDTQYF. The whole variable domain, remainder taken from reference TRBV11-2 and TRBJ2-3, is EAGVAQSPRYKIIEKRQSVAFWCNPISGHATLYWYQQILGQGPKLLIQFQNNGVVDDSQLPKDRFSAERLKGVDSTLKIQPAKLEDSAVYLCASSPGRLATPRGTDTQYFGPGTRLTVL.

This clonotype appeared a few times. The rearrangement uses TRBV7-8 and TRBJ1-5; tentative D call: TRBD1 (6 bases). Trimming removed 1 base at V and 1 base at J, with 17 bases between. Germline V gene lookup returns CDR1 SGHVS and CDR2 FQNEAQ. This CDR3 is built from 18 residues. The CDR3 loop reads CASSLGLRTARSNQPQHF. In nucleotides, the CDR3 is TGTGCCAGCAGCTTAGGGCTTCGGACAGCCCGAAGCAATCAGCCCCAGCATTTT.

V and J are TRBV4-2 and TRBJ1-2; 8 nucleotides match TRBD1. V lost 3 bases, J lost 8 bases, and 8 bases stayed unmatched. The CDR3 runs to 14 residues. Germline V lookup: CDR1 LGHNA, CDR2 YNFKEQ. The CDR3 bases are TGTGCCAGCAGCCACCCGGACAGGGTGTCCGGCTACACCTTC. It yields the protein CASSHPDRVSGYTF.

The V call is TRBV5-1, the J call TRBJ1-5; 7 bases are a match to TRBD1. This CDR3 has 13 amino acids. Trimming at V came to 4 bases and at J to 7 bases, leaving 5 bases not matched to a gene. Germline V CDR1 and CDR2: SGHRS, YFSETQ. The CDR3 loop is CASSIRQGQPQHF. The CDR3 DNA is TGCGCCAGCAGCATCCGACAGGGCCAGCCCCAGCATTTT.

This clonotype was detected many times. The gene calls are TRBV11-1 and TRBJ2-3; no reliable D call. The CDR3 consists of 18 residues. The V end was cut by 5 bases, the J end by 3 bases, with 24 bases between. The germline gives CDR1 SGHAT, CDR2 FQDESV (reference sequence). DNA of the CDR3: TGTGCCAGCAGCCCCAGGTTCCCCGCCCTCTCTGGAACAGATACGCAGTATTTT. It yields the protein CASSPRFPALSGTDTQYF.

This clonotype was recorded a few times. Sequence at one end of the junction differs from germline and may be a read error. The V gene is TRBV20-1, the J gene TRBJ1-1, with D maybe TRBD1 (5 bases). From germline, CDR1 is DFQATT and CDR2 SNEGSKA (reference sequence). This CDR3 contains 14 residues. The CDR3 reads CSAGEAGWYTEAFF. CDR3 in DNA: TGCAGTGCTGGAGAGGCAGGGTGGTACACTGAAGCTTTCTTT.

The J gene is TRBJ2-7, the V gene TRBV10-3; D is undetermined. Germline V gene data show CDR1 as ENHRY and CDR2 as SYGVKD. Trimming shortened V by 6 bases and J by 1 base, and 10 bases separated the two germline ends. The CDR3 spans 13 residues. CDR3 nucleotides: TGTGCCATCAGAAGTTTAGCATCCTACGAGCAGTACTTC. This encodes CAIRSLASYEQYF.

Only one count was recorded for this clonotype. The chain joins TRBV2 to TRBJ2-7; 8 bases are a match to TRBD1. Germline values: CDR1 SNHLY, CDR2 FYNNEI. V dropped 3 bases and J dropped 2; count of bases not matched to a gene: 6. This CDR3 contains 15 residues. The CDR3 is CASSETGAIAYEQYF. The DNA for the CDR3 is TGTGCCAGCAGTGAGACAGGGGCGATAGCCTACGAGCAGTACTTC.

This clonotype was recorded at least ten times. The rearrangement uses TRBV5-6 and TRBJ1-1; maybe TRBD1 (6 bases). The CDR3 spans 18 residues. Germline values: CDR1 SGHDT, CDR2 YYEEEE. V lost 0 bases and J 0 bases, leaving 18 bases between the germline ends. CDR3 bases: TGTGCCAGCAGCTTGGGACCAGACAGGATCTACATGAACACTGAAGCTTTCTTT. Translating gives CASSLGPDRIYMNTEAFF.

The chain uses TRBV28 and TRBJ2-5; perhaps TRBD1 as D (5 bases). Germline values: CDR1 MDHEN, CDR2 SYDVKM. CDR3 size: 15 residues. Between the trimmed V and J ends, which lost 1 base and 2 bases, there was a span of 11 bases. The CDR3 loop reads CASSLSRAQQETQYF. The CDR3 region has the DNA TGTGCCAGCAGTTTATCCAGGGCCCAGCAAGAGACCCAGTACTTC.

This chain joins TRBV7-6 and TRBJ2-7; 7 bases are shared with TRBD2. The V segment lost 5 bases and the J segment 5 bases; nucleotides outside the gene matches: 12. This CDR3 has 15 residues. CDR1 is SGHVS and CDR2 is FNYEAQ in the germline V gene. The CDR3, as DNA: TGTGCCAGCAGCCCTGGGATGGCGGGAGTCAACGAGCAGTACTTC. It translates to CASSPGMAGVNEQYF.